This is a list of T cell receptor beta chains from one sample in a study of OX40 agonist ivuxolimab in advanced cancers. Repertoires were generated with immunoSEQ multiplex PCR, while TCRdb's copy carries only in-frame clones and drops some. The sample holds some 60,000 clones; around 93% are singletons and the top ten take roughly 19%. The source was CD4+ or CD8+ T cells sorted from blood, collected in a trial of the OX40 agonist ivuxolimab. All receptors derive from an adult with an advanced solid tumor such as melanoma, head and neck, liver or kidney cancer. Both conserved end residues are part of each CDR3. Fields, in order: clone size, J gene, V gene, D gene, CDR3 DNA, CDR3 protein. A D gene is named only where the DNA matches it firmly. A clone size is listed for some rows: how often the clone was seen (once, few, many), or a class if it is expanded.

>-|TRBJ2-2|TRBV9|-
TGTGCCAGCAGCGTAGGAGGTAGCGCCGGGGAGCTGTTTTTT
CASSVGGSAGELFF
>-|TRBJ1-1|TRBV13|-
TGTGCCTCCCGGGAGGGCCTGGTTGAGAAGGCTTTCTTT
CASREGLVEKAFF
>-|TRBJ1-3|TRBV2|-
TGTGCCAGCAGTGGGGCGCGAGGTCTTCCGGACAATAAAGACACCATATATTTT
CASSGARGLPDNKDTIYF
>-|TRBJ2-1|TRBV29-1|-
TGCAGCGCCCGAGCTGCAGGGCGCCAACTGGCCTACAATGAGCAGTTCTTC
CSARAAGRQLAYNEQFF
>-|TRBJ2-7|TRBV30|TRBD1
TGTGCCTGGTCGCCTGGGACAGGGGTTAGGGAGCAGTACTTC
CAWSPGTGVREQYF
>-|TRBJ1-5|TRBV11-2|-
TGTGCCAGCAGCTCAGGGAGCAGGGCACGCTCCATAAATCAGCCCCAGCATTTT
CASSSGSRARSINQPQHF
>-|TRBJ2-2|TRBV6-5|-
TGTGCCAGCAGTTACAGGGGGGCCGGGGAGCTGTTTTTT
CASSYRGAGELFF
>-|TRBJ1-1|TRBV7-9|-
TGTGCCAGCAGTCATGAACAGGGATTCTTGACTGAAGCTTTCTTT
CASSHEQGFLTEAFF
>-|TRBJ2-7|TRBV28|-
TGTGCCAGCAGTCCCACAGGCTCCTACGAGCAGTACTTC
CASSPTGSYEQYF
>once|TRBJ2-3|TRBV9|-
TGTGCCAGCAGCGTAGGAAGCGGCACAGATACGCAGTATTTT
CASSVGSGTDTQYF
>-|TRBJ2-7|TRBV5-1|-
TGCGCCAGCAGCCCTGACAAACCGGGAGCCTCGTACGAGCAGTACTTC
CASSPDKPGASYEQYF
>-|TRBJ2-7|TRBV9|TRBD1
TGTGCCAGCAGCGCTGGACAGGGGGTAGGCGAGCAGTACTTC
CASSAGQGVGEQYF
>-|TRBJ2-1|TRBV9|-
TGTGCCAGCAGCGCGTCGATGGGGGCAGGGTTGAATGAGCAGTTCTTC
CASSASMGAGLNEQFF
>once|TRBJ2-3|TRBV7-2|TRBD2
TGTGCCAGCAGCTTAGCGGGAGGGCCTGTAGATACGCAGTATTTT
CASSLAGGPVDTQYF
>-|TRBJ2-7|TRBV4-1|-
TGCGCCAGCAGCCAGGGATCATTCTACGAGCAGTACTTC
CASSQGSFYEQYF
>once|TRBJ2-7|TRBV28|TRBD2
TGTGCCAGCAGTCCGTCGGCCTTGGGACTAGCGCCGTACGAGCAGTACTTC
CASSPSALGLAPYEQYF
>-|TRBJ1-1|TRBV9|-
TGTGCCAGCAGCGTAGAGACAGGAGTACTTAACACTGAAGCTTTCTTT
CASSVETGVLNTEAFF
>-|TRBJ1-3|TRBV5-5|TRBD1
TGTGCCAGCAGGGGGGACAGGGGTCCTGGAAACACCATATATTTT
CASRGDRGPGNTIYF
>once|TRBJ2-3|TRBV25-1|TRBD2
TGTGCCAGCAGTGAGGCGGGGGGCACAGATACGCAGTATTTT
CASSEAGGTDTQYF
>-|TRBJ2-7|TRBV11-3|-
TGTGCCAGCAGCTTACCGCCGTCCTTTGAGCAGTACTTC
CASSLPPSFEQYF
>-|TRBJ1-2|TRBV11-2|TRBD1
TGTGCCAGCAGCTTAATTACAGGGGACGGCTACACCTTC
CASSLITGDGYTF
>once|TRBJ2-7|TRBV5-1|TRBD1
TGCGCCAGCAGCTTGGCGCCCGGGACAGGCTACTCCTACGAGCAGTACTTC
CASSLAPGTGYSYEQYF